One sample yielded the 30 T cell receptor beta chains listed below, sequenced in a study of PD-L1 blockade in urothelial cancer. Specified time point: peripheral blood 6 weeks after treatment start. Profiled with immunoSEQ multiplex PCR; TCRdb holds only in-frame clones, not every one. Found here are nearly 45,000 clones, roughly four fifths of them singletons; the top ten hold about 13%. Sample: PBMCs, taken around atezolizumab (anti-PD-L1) treatment. These TCRs come from a man in his 60s with urothelial cancer.

This clone appeared a single time. The V gene is TRBV15, the J gene TRBJ1-2; D perhaps matches TRBD1 (6 bases). Deletions cut 4 bases from V and 5 bases from J, with 11 bases between. This CDR3 comprises 13 residues. The germline gives CDR1 LNHNV, CDR2 YYDKDF (reference sequence). DNA for the CDR3: TGTGCCACCAGCACCCGGACAGTTTATGGCTACACCTTC. Translation gives CATSTRTVYGYTF.

The V call is TRBV7-2, the J call TRBJ2-2, with D perhaps TRBD2 (6 bases). The CDR3 is made up of 15 amino acids. V gave up 0 bases and J gave up 1 base, with 6 bases separating them. Germline V lookup: CDR1 SGHTA, CDR2 FQGNSA. CDR3 protein: CASSLAGLNTGELFF. Here the CDR3 DNA reads TGTGCCAGCAGCTTAGCGGGACTGAACACCGGGGAGCTGTTTTTT.

CDR3 DNA: TGTGCCAGCAGCCCACAGAGAGGGGGCGAGGGCTACACCTTC. Its translation: CASSPQRGGEGYTF. This chain joins TRBV7-9 and TRBJ1-2; TRBD1 matches 7 bases. The CDR3 has 14 amino acids. The germline gives CDR1 SEHNR, CDR2 FQNEAQ (reference sequence). The ends lost 5 bases at V and 8 bases at J; junction bases unmatched: 11.

The rearrangement joins TRBV15 to TRBJ1-5, with D possibly TRBD1 on 5 matching bases. Germline lookup yields CDR1 LNHNV and CDR2 YYDKDF (reference sequence). The CDR3 has 15 amino acids. The V and J ends lost 0 bases and 4 bases respectively, with 10 bases between them. CDR3 residues: CATSRDAGGNQPQHF. CDR3 nucleotides: TGTGCCACCAGCAGAGATGCGGGGGGGAATCAGCCCCAGCATTTT.

The chain couples TRBV29-1 to TRBJ2-3; D gene ambiguous. V was pared by 7 bases and J by 2 bases, with 13 bases between. The CDR3 totals 13 residues. The V gene's germline CDR1 is SQVTM and CDR2 ANQGSEA. The CDR3 here is CSAATRPTDTQYF. As DNA, the CDR3 is TGCAGCGCCGCGACTCGGCCCACAGATACGCAGTATTTT.

The chain joins TRBV30 to TRBJ1-4, with D hard to call. Germline CDR1 and CDR2: GTSNPN and SVGIG (reference sequence). This CDR3 has 12 amino acids. Trimming took 1 base from V and 10 from J, leaving 10 bases between them. This CDR3 reads CAWSEGSAKLFF. CDR3 in DNA: TGTGCCTGGAGTGAAGGTAGCGCAAAACTGTTTTTT. The full variable domain, its missing parts supplied by reference TRBV30 and TRBJ1-4, is SQTIHQWPATLVQPVGSPLSLECTVEGTSNPNLYWYRQAAGRGLQLLFYSVGIGQISSEVPQNLSASRPQDRQFILSSKKLLLSDSGFYLCAWSEGSAKLFFGSGTQLSVL.

The J gene is TRBJ1-3, the V gene TRBV29-1; 8 nucleotides align to TRBD1. CDR1 is SQVTM and CDR2 is ANQGSEA in the germline V gene. This CDR3 is 12 amino acids long. The V segment lost 3 bases and the J segment 9 bases; nucleotides outside the gene matches: 4. CDR3 amino acids: CSVDGQGGTIYF. The CDR3 DNA follows: TGCAGCGTTGATGGACAGGGCGGCACCATATATTTT.

This clone occurred a few times. The chain employs TRBV9 and TRBJ2-1; 7 bases are shared with TRBD1. Germline V lookup: CDR1 SGDLS, CDR2 YYNGEE. J lost 2 bases, V lost 0 bases, and 2 bases had no gene match. CDR3 length: 15 amino acids. CDR3 DNA sequence: TGTGCCAGCAGCGTAGGAGGGGGCACCTACAATGAGCAGTTCTTC. As protein: CASSVGGGTYNEQFF.

The V gene is TRBV2, the J gene TRBJ1-3; D gene uncertain. This CDR3 region has 12 residues. The V end was cut by 10 bases, the J end by 4 bases, with 11 bases between. Germline-derived CDR1 and CDR2 are SNHLY and FYNNEI. This CDR3 reads CATGGLGNTIYF. CDR3 bases: TGTGCCACCGGCGGGTTGGGAAACACCATATATTTT.

A single count supports this clone. The rearrangement joins TRBV5-6 to TRBJ1-3; 9 positions agree with TRBD1. The junction had 1 base not matched to a gene; V was cut back by 4 bases and J by 2 bases. CDR3 length: 14 amino acids. Per germline, CDR1 SGHDT and CDR2 YYEEEE. The CDR3, as DNA: TGTGCCAGCAGCCGGACAGGGGCTGGAAACACCATATATTTT. It translates to CASSRTGAGNTIYF.

The gene calls are TRBV28 and TRBJ2-7, with 13 bases lining up with TRBD2. Trimming cost V 0 bases and J 1 base; bases outside gene matches: 3. The CDR3 length is 17 residues. Germline V CDR1 and CDR2: MDHEN, SYDVKM. In DNA form, the CDR3 reads TGTGCCAGCAGTTTATGGGGACTAGCGGGATCTTCCTACGAGCAGTACTTC. Translating it yields CASSLWGLAGSSYEQYF. The full variable domain, completed using reference TRBV28 and TRBJ2-7, is DVKVTQSSRYLVKRTGEKVFLECVQDMDHENMFWYRQDPGLGLRLIYFSYDVKMKEKGDIPEGYSVSREKKERFSLILESASTNQTSMYLCASSLWGLAGSSYEQYFGPGTRLTVT.

This chain links TRBV27 with TRBJ2-1, with TRBD2 matching over 7 bases. The CDR3 extends over 16 amino acids. J was trimmed by 0 bases and V by 5 bases; bases with no gene match: 7. Germline V gene data show CDR1 as MNHEY and CDR2 as SMNVEV (reference sequence). CDR3 nucleotides: TGTGCCAGCAGTGAAGAGGGAGGGAGCTCCTACAATGAGCAGTTCTTC. As protein: CASSEEGGSSYNEQFF.

The genes are TRBV29-1 and TRBJ2-5; 7 bases fit TRBD2. The CDR3 runs to 13 residues. Germline V gene sequence: CDR1 SQVTM, CDR2 ANQGSEA. Unmatched junction bases numbered 7, after V lost 7 bases and J lost 2 bases. CDR3 bases: TGCAGCGCGGGGGGACTCAAGCAAGAGACCCAGTACTTC. Protein product: CSAGGLKQETQYF.

This clone has just one count. The CDR3 spells CASRHDRGDQPQHF. As DNA, the CDR3 is TGTGCCAGCAGACACGACAGGGGGGATCAGCCCCAGCATTTT. This chain connects TRBV7-2 to TRBJ1-5; 9 positions agree with TRBD1. The junction had 5 bases not matched to a gene; V was cut back by 6 bases and J by 5 bases. Looked up from germline, CDR1 is SGHTA and CDR2 is FQGNSA. This CDR3 contains 14 residues.

The chain carries TRBV6-5 and TRBJ2-7; 9 bases line up with TRBD2. The CDR3 is 11 amino acids. Trimming cost V 2 bases and J 12 bases; bases outside gene matches: 2. From germline, CDR1 is MNHEY and CDR2 SVGAGI. This chain's CDR3 is CASSYGGRVYF. Here the CDR3 DNA reads TGTGCCAGCAGTTACGGCGGGAGGGTGTACTTC.

This sequence joins TRBV6-5 and TRBJ1-3; 9 positions agree with TRBD1. Trimming cost V 6 bases and J 8 bases; bases outside gene matches: 5. CDR3 length: 13 residues. Germline values: CDR1 MNHEY, CDR2 SVGAGI. This CDR3 is CASRGQGWDTIYF. The CDR3 coding sequence is TGTGCCAGCAGGGGACAGGGTTGGGACACCATATATTTT.

J is TRBJ2-7 and V is TRBV28; 9 nucleotides line up with TRBD2. CDR1 MDHEN and CDR2 SYDVKM come from the germline V gene. The V gene end was trimmed by 6 bases and the J gene end by 3 bases; junction bases not matched to a gene: 6. The CDR3 totals 14 residues. CDR3 nucleotide sequence: TGTGCCAGCAGGGCTAGCGGGGCCTACTACGAGCAGTACTTC. Translated, it gives CASRASGAYYEQYF.

This chain connects TRBV6-6 to TRBJ1-1, with D unclear. V lost 6 bases to trimming and J lost 5 bases, with 22 bases between them. The CDR3 has 16 residues. Looked up from germline, CDR1 is MNHNY and CDR2 is SVGAGI (reference sequence). CDR3 protein: CASSPRKVGGGTEAFF. The CDR3 bases are TGTGCCAGCAGCCCCCGGAAGGTAGGCGGAGGGACTGAAGCTTTCTTT.

This chain connects TRBV5-5 to TRBJ2-7; maybe TRBD1 (5 bases). Germline values: CDR1 SGHKS, CDR2 YYEKEE (reference sequence). The length of the CDR3 is 16 residues. The V end was cut by 4 bases, the J end by 3 bases, with 20 bases between. In DNA form, the CDR3 reads TGTGCCAGCAGCCTCCATTTGTCAGGGCCCTACTACGAGCAGTACTTC. This sequence encodes CASSLHLSGPYYEQYF.

V is TRBV29-1 and J is TRBJ2-3, with 8 nucleotides matching TRBD1. Germline CDR1 and CDR2: SQVTM and ANQGSEA. The CDR3 loop spans 15 amino acids. With V trimmed by 3 bases and J by 0 bases, 5 bases remained unmatched. This CDR3 is CSVEGTGASTDTQYF. The CDR3 nucleotides are TGCAGCGTTGAGGGGACAGGAGCTAGCACAGATACGCAGTATTTT.

The chain has TRBV21-1 and TRBJ2-7; the table's D call, TRBD2, was not checked against the DNA. TRBV21-1 is deemed a pseudogene. This CDR3 has 16 residues. CDR3 amino acids: CASSKERASGSHEQYF. The CDR3 coding sequence is TGTGCCAGCAGCAAAGAAAGGGCTAGCGGGAGCCACGAGCAGTACTTC.

This sequence joins TRBV4-1 and TRBJ2-5, with a weak D call TRBD1 (6 bases). The V gene lost 1 base and the J gene lost 4 bases, with 13 bases spanning the gap. Germline CDR1 MGHRA, CDR2 YSYEKL. The CDR3 has 15 amino acids. CDR3 bases: TGCGCCAGCAGCCAAGCCCACGGGACACCAGAGACCCAGTACTTC. It is translated as CASSQAHGTPETQYF.

J is TRBJ1-3 and V is TRBV7-9; the D is unclear. V lost 1 base, J lost 0 bases, and 7 bases lay in between. This CDR3 contains 15 residues. CDR1 is SEHNR and CDR2 is FQNEAQ in the germline V gene (reference sequence). Written as DNA, the CDR3 is TGTGCCAGCAGCTTAGGGAGGGACTCTGGAAACACCATATATTTT. Its protein product is CASSLGRDSGNTIYF.

The rearrangement joins TRBV9 to TRBJ2-3; 11 positions agree with TRBD1. Germline CDR1 is SGDLS and CDR2 is YYNGEE. This CDR3 has 15 residues. V was pared by 4 bases and J by 6 bases, with 7 bases of the junction left unmatched. CDR3 DNA sequence: TGTGCCAGCAGCACAGGGACAGGGGGTACGGATACGCAGTATTTT. It yields the protein CASSTGTGGTDTQYF.

The rearrangement uses TRBV7-9 and TRBJ2-1; D perhaps matches TRBD2 (6 bases). The V gene's germline CDR1 is SEHNR and CDR2 FQNEAQ (reference sequence). The CDR3 runs 15 residues. With 0 bases removed from V and 7 bases from J, the gap between germline ends came to 13 bases. The CDR3 region is CASSLAGGLANEQFF. The CDR3 DNA follows: TGTGCCAGCAGCTTAGCGGGAGGCCTAGCGAATGAGCAGTTCTTC.

This CDR3 reads CASSNRDREYEQYF. DNA of the CDR3: TGCGCCAGCAGCAACCGGGACAGGGAGTACGAGCAGTACTTC. This chain uses TRBV5-1 with TRBJ2-7; 9 bases align to TRBD1. Unmatched junction bases numbered 6, after V lost 4 bases and J lost 4 bases. The CDR3 contains 14 residues. Germline CDR1 is SGHRS and CDR2 is YFSETQ.

J is TRBJ1-2 and V is TRBV5-1, with D perhaps matching TRBD1 (5 bases). From germline, CDR1 is SGHRS and CDR2 YFSETQ. The CDR3 has 14 residues. V lost 3 bases and J lost 2, with 11 bases in between. CDR3 sequence reads: CASSWGTSNYGYTF. The DNA for the CDR3 is TGCGCCAGCAGCTGGGGGACTTCGAACTATGGCTACACCTTC. Full variable domain (rest looked up from reference TRBV5-1 and TRBJ1-2): KAGVTQTPRYLIKTRGQQVTLSCSPISGHRSVSWYQQTPGQGLQFLFEYFSETQRNKGNFPGRFSGRQFSNSRSEMNVSTLELGDSALYLCASSWGTSNYGYTFGSGTRLTVV.

V is TRBV19 and J is TRBJ2-2; D is uncertain. Germline lookup yields CDR1 LNHDA and CDR2 SQIVND (reference sequence). Trimming took off 0 bases at V and 4 bases at J, with 15 bases between the two ends. The CDR3 consists of 17 residues. CDR3 nucleotides: TGTGCCAGTAGTATAGACGGCCGAGCGTGGGTCACCGGGGAGCTGTTTTTT. Amino acid sequence: CASSIDGRAWVTGELFF.

This clone appeared a few times. One end of the junction varies from germline; a read error may be responsible. The chain has TRBV7-2 and TRBJ2-3; TRBD2 might be the D (6 bases). Germline values: CDR1 SGHTA, CDR2 FQGNSA. The CDR3 loop spans 13 amino acids. Written as DNA, the CDR3 is TGTGCCAGCACCCCAGACCCACGGGGGTACCTTTTTTTT. Its translation: CASTPDPRGYLFF.

The rearrangement links TRBV28 to TRBJ1-1, with a possible D match to TRBD1 (5 bases). CDR1 and CDR2 (germline): MDHEN, SYDVKM. The CDR3 contains 16 residues. The germline V and J ends were trimmed by 5 bases and 0 bases, with 16 bases remaining between them. CDR3: CASSLVGLHMNTEAFF. The CDR3 coding sequence is TGTGCCAGCAGTCTCGTGGGGCTTCACATGAACACTGAAGCTTTCTTT.